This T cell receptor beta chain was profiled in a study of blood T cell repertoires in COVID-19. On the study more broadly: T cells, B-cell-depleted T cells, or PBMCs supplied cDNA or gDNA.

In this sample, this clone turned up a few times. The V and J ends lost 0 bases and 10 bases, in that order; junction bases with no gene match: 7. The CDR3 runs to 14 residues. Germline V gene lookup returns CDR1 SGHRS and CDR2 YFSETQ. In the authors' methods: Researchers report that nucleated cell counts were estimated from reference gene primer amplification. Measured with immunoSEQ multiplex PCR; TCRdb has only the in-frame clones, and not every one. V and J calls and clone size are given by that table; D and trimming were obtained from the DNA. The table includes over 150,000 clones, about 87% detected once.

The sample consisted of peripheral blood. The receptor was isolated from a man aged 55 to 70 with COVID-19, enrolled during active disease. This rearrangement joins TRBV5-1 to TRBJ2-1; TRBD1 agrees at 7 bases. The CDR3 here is CASSLGRGPGEQFF. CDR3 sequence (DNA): TGCGCCAGCAGCTTGGGAAGGGGGCCGGGGGAGCAGTTCTTC.